A selection of T cell receptor beta chains follows, all from one sample in a study of identical twins. MiXCR, applied by TCRdb to the 5' RACE reads, yields one record per CDR3 protein. This sample has roughly 200,000 distinct CDR3 sequences; 6.5% to 8.5% occur once, and the top ten carry around 2.1%. These data were also reused for a study on yellow fever vaccine responses in identical twins.

The sequenced sample was memory (CD45RO+) T cells sorted from blood. Receptors originate from a woman aged 18-29 years in good health. Both conserved end residues are part of each CDR3. The D gene is left open where the match is weak. Size values are once, few and many counts, or a class for expanded clones, and some rows have none.

TRBV18	.	.	16	TRBJ2-1	CASSRTGGLAENEQFF	TGTGCCAGCTCACGGACAGGGGGACTAGCCGAAAATGAGCAGTTCTTC
TRBV7-2	many	TRBD2	15	TRBJ2-1	CASSLGGLGGNEQFF	TGTGCCAGCAGCTTAGGGGGACTAGGGGGCAATGAGCAGTTCTTC
TRBV20-1	.	TRBD2	16	TRBJ2-3	CSALPTTSGKTDTQYF	TGCAGTGCCCTACCAACGACTAGCGGGAAGACAGATACGCAGTATTTT
TRBV6-1	.	.	16	TRBJ2-1	CASSEAVGTPNNEQFF	TGTGCCAGCAGTGAAGCGGTGGGGACTCCCAACAATGAGCAGTTCTTC
TRBV12-3/TRBV12-4	many	TRBD2	14	TRBJ2-1	CASSLSRGGGEQFF	TGTGCCAGCAGTTTATCGCGGGGGGGAGGCGAGCAGTTCTTC
TRBV4-2	.	.	15	TRBJ2-2	CASSPSAGATGELFF	TGTGCCAGCAGCCCGTCTGCGGGGGCGACCGGGGAGCTGTTTTTT
TRBV5-1	.	.	15	TRBJ2-3	CASSLRAGAPDTQYF	TGCGCCAGCAGCTTGCGGGCGGGGGCCCCAGATACGCAGTATTTT
TRBV7-9	.	TRBD2	16	TRBJ2-5	CASGGGSGTLRETQYF	TGTGCCAGCGGGGGGGGAAGCGGGACCCTCCGGGAGACCCAGTACTTC
TRBV7-2	few	TRBD2	14	TRBJ2-3	CASSFGREADTQYF	TGTGCCAGCAGCTTCGGGCGGGAGGCAGATACGCAGTATTTT
TRBV27	.	TRBD2	15	TRBJ2-5	CASSLWGTTQETQYF	TGTGCCAGCAGTTTATGGGGGACTACCCAAGAGACCCAGTACTTC
TRBV7-9	.	.	17	TRBJ2-4	CASSQNPGPVAKNIQYF	TGTGCCAGCAGTCAAAATCCCGGCCCGGTAGCCAAAAACATTCAGTACTTC
TRBV5-6	many	.	14	TRBJ2-7	CASSLWDLYYEQYF	TGTGCCAGCAGCTTGTGGGACTTATACTACGAGCAGTACTTC
TRBV7-8	.	.	14	TRBJ2-7	CASSLGLLDYEQYF	TGTGCCAGCAGCTTAGGGCTCCTAGACTACGAGCAGTACTTC
TRBV4-3	.	TRBD1	19	TRBJ2-6	CASSQMGGTGSGGANVLTF	TGCGCCAGCAGCCAAATGGGAGGGACAGGGAGTGGTGGGGCCAACGTCCTGACTTTC
TRBV30	.	TRBD2	15	TRBJ2-5	CAWSKAGGRGETQYF	TGTGCCTGGAGTAAAGCGGGAGGCCGTGGGGAGACCCAGTACTTC
TRBV6-1	many	.	16	TRBJ1-5	CASKRQVGTRNQPQHF	TGTGCCAGCAAACGACAGGTCGGTACACGCAATCAGCCCCAGCATTTT
TRBV20-1	.	TRBD2	16	TRBJ2-7	CSAKDLSGGDSYEQYF	TGCAGTGCGAAAGACCTTTCGGGGGGTGACTCCTACGAGCAGTACTTC
TRBV12-3/TRBV12-4	many	TRBD2	15	TRBJ2-5	CASRGRGGAWETQYF	TGTGCCAGCAGGGGACGCGGGGGGGCTTGGGAGACCCAGTACTTC
TRBV7-9	.	TRBD1	16	TRBJ2-1	CASSFGPPGQGNEQFF	TGTGCCAGCAGCTTCGGACCACCAGGACAGGGCAATGAGCAGTTCTTC
TRBV24-1	many	.	15	TRBJ2-1	CATGQATPTNNEQFF	TGTGCCACCGGCCAAGCGACGCCTACGAACAATGAGCAGTTCTTC
TRBV24-1	.	.	12	TRBJ2-3	CATSDAGWWLYF	TGTGCCACCAGTGATGCAGGGTGGTGGCTGTATTTT
TRBV19	few	.	15	TRBJ1-4	CASERGRATNEKLFF	TGTGCCAGTGAGCGGGGCCGTGCAACTAATGAAAAACTGTTTTTT
TRBV4-1	few	.	15	TRBJ2-1	CASSPGDQWRDEQFF	TGCGCCAGCAGCCCGGGGGACCAGTGGCGGGATGAGCAGTTCTTC
TRBV7-2	many	TRBD1	13	TRBJ1-5	CASSVRGNQPQHF	TGTGCCAGCAGCGTCAGGGGGAACCAGCCCCAGCATTTT
TRBV12-3/TRBV12-4	few	.	12	TRBJ2-1	CALGKGAGEQFF	TGTGCCCTAGGAAAAGGGGCGGGTGAGCAGTTCTTC
TRBV12-3/TRBV12-4	many	.	12	TRBJ2-3	CASSPQGGTQYF	TGTGCCAGCAGTCCTCAGGGGGGGACGCAGTATTTT
TRBV28	many	TRBD1	14	TRBJ2-7	CASSAGQGFYEQYF	TGTGCCAGCAGTGCGGGACAGGGCTTCTACGAGCAGTACTTC
TRBV5-6	many	TRBD1	15	TRBJ1-5	CASSLYYRGSQPQHF	TGTGCCAGCAGCCTGTATTACAGGGGCAGTCAGCCCCAGCATTTT
TRBV18	many	TRBD2	16	TRBJ2-1	CASSAGTSGSLDEQFF	TGTGCCAGCTCGGCCGGGACTAGCGGGAGTTTGGATGAGCAGTTCTTC
TRBV7-8	few	.	14	TRBJ2-1	CASSLGKGSNEQFF	TGTGCCAGCAGCTTAGGAAAGGGGAGCAATGAGCAGTTCTTC
TRBV25-1	many	.	15	TRBJ1-5	CASSEQTNSNQPQHF	TGTGCCAGCAGTGAGCAGACAAATAGCAATCAGCCCCAGCATTTT
TRBV4-1	few	.	13	TRBJ2-7	CASSLGYGYEQYF	TGCGCCAGCAGCCTAGGGTACGGCTACGAGCAGTACTTC
TRBV7-2	few	.	14	TRBJ2-7	CASSPRRDSYEQYF	TGTGCCAGCAGCCCCCGACGGGACTCCTACGAGCAGTACTTC
TRBV7-2	many	.	13	TRBJ2-7	CASSLRQLYEQYF	TGTGCCAGCAGCCTCAGACAGCTCTACGAGCAGTACTTC
TRBV6-2/TRBV6-3	few	TRBD2	16	TRBJ2-1	CASSTGTSGRGNEQFF	TGTGCCAGCAGCACCGGGACTAGCGGGAGAGGGAATGAGCAGTTCTTC
TRBV7-9	many	.	15	TRBJ2-1	CASLSGGGSYNEQFF	TGTGCCAGCCTCTCGGGTGGTGGCTCCTACAATGAGCAGTTCTTC
TRBV6-1	few	.	13	TRBJ2-2	CASIAPGTGELFF	TGTGCCAGCATCGCCCCCGGGACCGGGGAGCTGTTTTTT
TRBV9	.	.	15	TRBJ2-2	CASSVALQNTGELFF	TGTGCCAGCAGCGTAGCTCTCCAGAACACCGGGGAGCTGTTTTTT
TRBV6-1	few	TRBD2	16	TRBJ2-3	CASSQRLAGVADTQYF	TGTGCCAGCAGCCAGCGTCTAGCGGGAGTCGCAGATACGCAGTATTTT
TRBV5-1	many	TRBD1	14	TRBJ2-7	CASSLGTGFYEQYF	TGCGCCAGCAGCTTGGGGACAGGCTTCTACGAGCAGTACTTC
TRBV18	.	.	15	TRBJ2-1	CASSPTGRNNNEQFF	TGTGCCAGCTCACCGACAGGGAGGAACAACAATGAGCAGTTCTTC